This T cell receptor beta chain was sequenced during a study of cytomegalovirus exposure and HLA in healthy donors. The PCR used 60 Vbeta and 13 Jbeta primers. The repertoire was sequenced with immunoSEQ multiplex PCR; TCRdb's copy has only in-frame clones and lacks some. The table records 59,000 or so clones, just under 75% of them present only once. CDR3 size: 14 residues. The germline V and J ends were trimmed by 7 bases and 4 bases, with 13 bases remaining between them. Germline lookup yields CDR1 MNHEY and CDR2 SMNVEV (reference sequence). The TCR was taken from a man aged 25 to 45 in good health and CMV-seropositive. This sequence joins TRBV27 and TRBJ1-4, with D unclear. Material: PBMCs. The CDR3 loop reads CASKNGPHNEKLFF. For the CDR3, the DNA is TGTGCCAGCAAAAATGGGCCCCATAATGAAAAACTGTTTTTT.